A selection of T cell receptor beta chains follows, all from one sample in a study of cytomegalovirus exposure and HLA in healthy donors. Assay used: immunoSEQ multiplex PCR; TCRdb lists only in-frame clones, some missing. The repertoire holds approximately 150,000 clones, with roughly 75% as singletons. The sequenced sample consisted of PBMCs. These receptors were taken from a young man in good health and CMV-seropositive. Both conserved end residues are part of each CDR3. Fields, in order: V gene, J gene, clone size, D gene, CDR3 protein, CDR3 DNA. D genes are given only for firm matches. Clone size is shown for a subset of rows, as once, few, many or a class of expanded clone.

>TRBV5-1|TRBJ1-1|-|-
CASSFAGTEAFF
TGCGCCAGCAGCTTCGCCGGGACTGAAGCTTTCTTT
>TRBV6-1|TRBJ2-1|-|TRBD1
CASSGDRVFNEQFF
TGTGCCAGCAGCGGGGACAGGGTTTTCAATGAGCAGTTCTTC
>TRBV29-1|TRBJ1-3|once|-
CSVEDGAGYSGNTIYF
TGCAGCGTTGAAGACGGAGCAGGGTACTCTGGAAACACCATATATTTT
>TRBV30|TRBJ2-1|-|-
CAWSPSGDEQFF
TGTGCCTGGAGTCCTTCGGGGGATGAGCAGTTCTTC
>TRBV5-1|TRBJ2-5|-|TRBD1
CASRGNSGTGQETQYF
TGCGCCAGCAGGGGGAATTCCGGGACAGGGCAAGAGACCCAGTACTTC
>TRBV29-1|TRBJ2-7|-|TRBD1
CSVDTVSRGTDPYEQYF
TGCAGCGTTGATACGGTATCAAGGGGGACAGACCCCTACGAGCAGTACTTC
>TRBV6-6|TRBJ2-3|-|-
CASSYLAQDTQYF
TGTGCCAGCAGTTACCTAGCCCAGGATACGCAGTATTTT
>TRBV27|TRBJ2-7|-|TRBD2
CASSSLAGLWEQYF
TGTGCCAGCAGTTCTTTAGCGGGGCTTTGGGAGCAGTACTTC
>TRBV7-3|TRBJ2-1|-|-
CASSLGQNRYNEQFF
TGTGCCAGCAGTTTAGGACAGAATCGGTACAATGAGCAGTTCTTC
>TRBV5-1|TRBJ1-4|-|TRBD1
CARSPGQGTTNEKLFF
TGCGCCCGCAGCCCGGGACAGGGGACAACTAATGAAAAACTGTTTTTT
>TRBV9|TRBJ2-5|-|-
CASSVGGLRREETQYF
TGTGCCAGCAGCGTAGGGGGTCTTCGGAGGGAGGAGACCCAGTACTTC
>TRBV28|TRBJ2-7|-|TRBD1
CASSSPGTATYEQYF
TGTGCCAGCAGTTCTCCGGGGACAGCTACCTACGAGCAGTACTTC
>TRBV29-1|TRBJ1-2|-|TRBD1
CSAAQTGNGYTF
TGCAGCGCGGCCCAGACAGGGAATGGCTACACCTTC
>TRBV6-1|TRBJ2-5|-|TRBD2
CASSELAGGGETQYF
TGTGCCAGCAGTGAACTAGCGGGAGGGGGGGAGACCCAGTACTTC
>TRBV15|TRBJ1-1|-|TRBD1
CATLLTGGLSRNTEAFF
TGTGCCACCCTTTTGACAGGGGGCTTGTCAAGGAACACTGAAGCTTTCTTT
>TRBV6-6|TRBJ2-7|-|-
CASSYLGPDEQYF
TGTGCCAGCAGTTATCTTGGGCCCGACGAGCAGTACTTC
>TRBV6-5|TRBJ2-3|-|TRBD2
CASRTSGRDTQYF
TGTGCCAGCAGAACTAGCGGGAGGGATACGCAGTATTTT
>TRBV28|TRBJ1-3|few|-
CASRLRGGNTIYF
TGTGCCAGCAGGCTCAGGGGAGGAAACACCATATATTTT
>TRBV7-9|TRBJ2-3|-|-
CASSTQVPTDTQYF
TGTGCCAGCAGCACACAGGTCCCGACAGATACGCAGTATTTT
>TRBV5-6|TRBJ2-7|-|-
CASSLLGKRDYEQYF
TGTGCCAGCAGCTTACTGGGGAAACGAGACTACGAGCAGTACTTC
>TRBV15|TRBJ2-3|-|TRBD2
CATTGTTESTDTQYF
TGTGCCACCACCGGGACTACCGAAAGCACAGATACGCAGTATTTT
>TRBV28|TRBJ2-7|-|-
CASSGFASASEQYF
TGTGCCAGCAGTGGATTTGCCAGCGCTAGCGAGCAGTACTTC
>TRBV27|TRBJ2-7|-|-
CASRDSYEQYF
TGTGCCAGCAGGGACAGCTACGAGCAGTACTTC
>TRBV5-1|TRBJ2-7|-|TRBD1
CASSLSGGSYEQYF
TGCGCCAGCAGCTTGTCAGGGGGATCCTACGAGCAGTACTTC
>TRBV2|TRBJ2-2|-|TRBD1
CASRSRQGALAGELFF
TGTGCCAGCAGATCACGACAGGGGGCTCTCGCCGGGGAGCTGTTTTTT
>TRBV27|TRBJ2-7|few|TRBD2
CASSLTPTSVTYEQYF
TGTGCCAGCAGTCTCACACCGACTAGCGTTACCTACGAGCAGTACTTC
>TRBV30|TRBJ2-3|-|TRBD2
CAWSVLGLAGSSSTDTQYF
TGTGCCTGGAGTGTACTGGGACTAGCGGGCAGTTCTAGCACAGATACGCAGTATTTT
>TRBV2|TRBJ2-7|-|TRBD2
CASSGSGISSYEQYF
TGTGCCAGCAGTGGTAGCGGGATTTCTTCCTACGAGCAGTACTTC
>TRBV2|TRBJ2-5|few|-
CASSLTEADAQYF
TGTGCCAGCAGTTTGACTGAAGCGGATGCCCAGTACTTC
>TRBV28|TRBJ2-5|once|TRBD2
CASTPGGGRRGETQYF
TGTGCCAGCACCCCGGGGGGAGGGAGGAGGGGAGAGACCCAGTACTTC
>TRBV27|TRBJ1-1|once|TRBD1
CASSLRQGLTEAFF
TGTGCCAGCAGTTTGAGACAGGGTTTAACTGAAGCTTTCTTT
>TRBV9|TRBJ2-7|-|TRBD1
CASSGRQGRQYF
TGTGCCAGCAGCGGGAGACAGGGACGGCAGTACTTC
>TRBV13|TRBJ2-2|-|TRBD2
CASSLAGGNTGELFF
TGTGCCAGCAGCTTAGCGGGAGGGAACACCGGGGAGCTGTTTTTT
>TRBV6-1|TRBJ2-7|-|-
CASSGQLYEQYF
TGTGCCAGCAGTGGGCAGTTATACGAGCAGTACTTC
>TRBV29-1|TRBJ2-5|-|TRBD2
CSAKLAVQETQYF
TGCAGCGCTAAGCTAGCGGTCCAAGAGACCCAGTACTTC
>TRBV10-2|TRBJ2-3|-|-
CASSEWERDTQYF
TGCGCCAGCAGTGAGTGGGAGCGTGATACGCAGTATTTT
>TRBV19|TRBJ2-1|-|TRBD2
CASSIGYSGEQFF
TGTGCCAGTAGTATAGGTTATAGCGGGGAGCAGTTCTTC
>TRBV14|TRBJ2-7|-|-
CASSLTRIEQYF
TGTGCCAGCAGCCTGACTAGGATTGAGCAGTACTTC
>TRBV19|TRBJ2-3|once|-
CASSARGPGEGADTQYF
TGTGCCAGTAGTGCCCGGGGGCCGGGGGAGGGAGCAGATACGCAGTATTTT
>TRBV7-3|TRBJ2-2|-|-
CASSLAAVTGELFF
TGTGCCAGCAGCTTAGCGGCAGTCACCGGGGAGCTGTTTTTT
>TRBV6-6|TRBJ1-5|-|-
CASSYVRQLDQPQHF
TGTGCCAGCAGTTACGTTCGACAGCTAGATCAGCCCCAGCATTTT
>TRBV18|TRBJ2-3|-|TRBD2
CASSPGPVLAGSYTDTQYF
TGTGCCAGCTCACCAGGTCCGGTACTAGCGGGATCATACACAGATACGCAGTATTTT
>TRBV19|TRBJ2-7|-|TRBD1
CASSSGQDLPYEQYF
TGTGCCAGTAGTAGTGGACAGGATCTACCCTACGAGCAGTACTTC
>TRBV6-5|TRBJ1-5|once|-
CASSYSGGAQPQHF
TGTGCCAGCAGTTACTCGGGGGGGGCTCAGCCCCAGCATTTT
>TRBV5-1|TRBJ2-1|-|-
CASTQGGRNEQFF
TGCGCCAGCACGCAGGGGGGCCGGAATGAGCAGTTCTTC
>TRBV29-1|TRBJ1-1|few|-
CSVERHREAFF
TGCAGCGTTGAGCGGCATCGTGAAGCTTTCTTT
>TRBV5-1|TRBJ1-1|-|-
CASSRGGAEAFF
TGCGCCAGCAGCAGGGGAGGGGCTGAAGCTTTCTTT
>TRBV19|TRBJ2-7|-|TRBD2
CASSMISGSSYEQYF
TGTGCCAGTAGTATGATTAGCGGGAGCTCCTACGAGCAGTACTTC
>TRBV10-1|TRBJ2-3|-|-
CASSEQGPQDTQYF
TGCGCCAGCAGTGAACAGGGACCCCAGGATACGCAGTATTTT